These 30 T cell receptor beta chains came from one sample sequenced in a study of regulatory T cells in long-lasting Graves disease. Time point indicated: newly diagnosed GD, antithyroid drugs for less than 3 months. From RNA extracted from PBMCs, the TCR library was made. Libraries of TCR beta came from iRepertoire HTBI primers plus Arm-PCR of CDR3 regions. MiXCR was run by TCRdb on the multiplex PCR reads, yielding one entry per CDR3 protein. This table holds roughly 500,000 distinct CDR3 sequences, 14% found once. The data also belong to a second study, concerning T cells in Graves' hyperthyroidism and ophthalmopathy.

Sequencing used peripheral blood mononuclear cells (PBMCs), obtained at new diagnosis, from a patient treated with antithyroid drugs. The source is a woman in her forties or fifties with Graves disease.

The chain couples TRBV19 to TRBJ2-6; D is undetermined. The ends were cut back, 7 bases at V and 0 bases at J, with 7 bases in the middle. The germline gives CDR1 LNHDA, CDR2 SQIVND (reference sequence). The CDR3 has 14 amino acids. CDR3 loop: CASKFFSGANVLTF. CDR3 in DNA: TGTGCCAGTAAGTTCTTCTCTGGGGCCAACGTCCTGACTTTC.

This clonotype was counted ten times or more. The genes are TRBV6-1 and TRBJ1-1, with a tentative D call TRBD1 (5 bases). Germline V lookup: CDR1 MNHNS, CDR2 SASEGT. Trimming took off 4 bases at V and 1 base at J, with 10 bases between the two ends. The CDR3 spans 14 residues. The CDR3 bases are TGTGCCAGCAGTGCGCCTCAGGGGAACACTGAAGCTTTCTTT. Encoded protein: CASSAPQGNTEAFF.

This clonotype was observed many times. As DNA, the CDR3 is TGTGCCTGGAGTGTCAAAGGGTTGAACACTGAAGCTTTCTTT. It is translated as CAWSVKGLNTEAFF. This chain uses TRBV30 with TRBJ1-1, with unresolved D. CDR3 length: 14 amino acids. Germline CDR1 reads GTSNPN; CDR2 reads SVGIG (reference sequence). V lost 0 bases to trimming and J lost 0 bases, with 8 bases between them.

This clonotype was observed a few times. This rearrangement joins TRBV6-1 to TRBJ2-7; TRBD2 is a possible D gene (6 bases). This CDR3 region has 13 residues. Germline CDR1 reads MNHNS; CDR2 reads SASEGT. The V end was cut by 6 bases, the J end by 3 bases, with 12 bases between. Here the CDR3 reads CASRRGTSYEQYF. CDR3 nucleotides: TGTGCCAGCAGGCGGGGTACTAGCTACGAGCAGTACTTC.

CDR3 loop: CASSLNADFTDTQYF. The CDR3 DNA sequence: TGTGCCAGCAGCTTAAACGCGGACTTCACAGATACGCAGTATTTT. The rearrangement uses TRBV7-6 and TRBJ2-3, with a tentative D call TRBD2 (5 bases). The germline V gene encodes CDR1 SGHVS and CDR2 FNYEAQ. Trimming removed 2 bases at V and 2 bases at J, with 11 bases between. There are 15 residues in the CDR3.

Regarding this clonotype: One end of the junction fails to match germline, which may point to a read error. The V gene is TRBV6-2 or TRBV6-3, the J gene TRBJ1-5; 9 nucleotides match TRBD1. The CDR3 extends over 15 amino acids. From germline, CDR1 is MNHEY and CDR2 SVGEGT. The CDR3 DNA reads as TGTGCCAGCCGGGTAGCTGGACAGGGGAATCAGCCCCGGCATTTT. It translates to CASRVAGQGNQPRHF.

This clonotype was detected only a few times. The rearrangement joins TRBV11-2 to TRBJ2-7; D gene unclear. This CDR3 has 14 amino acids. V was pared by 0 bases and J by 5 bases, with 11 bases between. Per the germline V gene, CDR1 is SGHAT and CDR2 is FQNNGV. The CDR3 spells CASSLDPSADEQYF. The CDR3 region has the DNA TGTGCCAGCAGCTTAGATCCCTCGGCGGACGAGCAGTACTTC.

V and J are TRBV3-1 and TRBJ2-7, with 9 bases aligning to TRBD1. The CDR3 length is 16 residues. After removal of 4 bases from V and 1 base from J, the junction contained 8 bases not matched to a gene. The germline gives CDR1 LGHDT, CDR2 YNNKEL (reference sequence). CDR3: CASSPREGQGSYEQYF. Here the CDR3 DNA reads TGTGCCAGCAGCCCCAGAGAAGGACAGGGGTCCTACGAGCAGTACTTC.

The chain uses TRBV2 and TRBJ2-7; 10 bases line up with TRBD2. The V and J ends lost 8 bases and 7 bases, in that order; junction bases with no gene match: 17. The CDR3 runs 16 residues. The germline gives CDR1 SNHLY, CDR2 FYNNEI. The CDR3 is CASPHEPGLAKIEQYF. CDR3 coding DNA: TGTGCCAGCCCCCACGAACCGGGACTAGCGAAGATTGAGCAGTACTTC.

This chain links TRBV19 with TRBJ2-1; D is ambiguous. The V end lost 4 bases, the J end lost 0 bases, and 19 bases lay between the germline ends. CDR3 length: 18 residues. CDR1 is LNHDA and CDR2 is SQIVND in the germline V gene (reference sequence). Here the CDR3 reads CASSTRSRIPSSYNEQFF. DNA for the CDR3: TGTGCCAGTAGTACCCGATCTAGAATCCCTAGCTCCTACAATGAGCAGTTCTTC.

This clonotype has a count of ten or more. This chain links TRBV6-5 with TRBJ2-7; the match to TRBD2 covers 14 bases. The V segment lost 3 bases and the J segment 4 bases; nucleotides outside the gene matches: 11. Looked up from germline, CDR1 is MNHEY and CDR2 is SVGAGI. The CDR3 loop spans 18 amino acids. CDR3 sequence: CASSYPGTSGSEVYEQYF. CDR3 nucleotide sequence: TGTGCCAGCAGTTATCCTGGGACTAGCGGGAGTGAAGTTTACGAGCAGTACTTC.

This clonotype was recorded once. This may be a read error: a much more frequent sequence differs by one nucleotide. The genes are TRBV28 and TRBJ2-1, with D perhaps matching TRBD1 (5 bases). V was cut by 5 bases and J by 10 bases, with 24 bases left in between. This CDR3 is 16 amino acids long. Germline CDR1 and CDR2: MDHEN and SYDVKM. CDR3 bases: TGTGCCAGCAGTCAAGGGGTCTGGGGCAGCTCCTACGAGCAGTTCTTC. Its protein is CASSQGVWGSSYEQFF.

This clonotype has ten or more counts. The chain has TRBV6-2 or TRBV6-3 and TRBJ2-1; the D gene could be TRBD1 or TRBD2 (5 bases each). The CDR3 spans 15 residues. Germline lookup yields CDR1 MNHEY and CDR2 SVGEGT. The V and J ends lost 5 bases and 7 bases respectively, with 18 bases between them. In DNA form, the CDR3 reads TGTGCCAGCAGTCCCCCCCTAGGGACGGATAATGAGCAGTTCTTC. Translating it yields CASSPPLGTDNEQFF.

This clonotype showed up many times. In DNA, the CDR3 is TGTGCCAGCAGTTTGCCCGGGACAGTGATTATGAACACTGAAGCTTTCTTT. Translated: CASSLPGTVIMNTEAFF. This chain connects TRBV28 to TRBJ1-1, with 7 bases identical to TRBD1. Germline V gene lookup returns CDR1 MDHEN and CDR2 SYDVKM. The V segment lost 3 bases and the J segment 0 bases; nucleotides outside the gene matches: 10. The CDR3 runs 17 residues.

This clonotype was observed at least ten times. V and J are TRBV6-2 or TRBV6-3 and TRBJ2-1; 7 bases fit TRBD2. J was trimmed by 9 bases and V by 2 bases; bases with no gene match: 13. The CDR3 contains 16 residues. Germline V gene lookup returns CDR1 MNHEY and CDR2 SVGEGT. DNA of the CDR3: TGTGCCAGCAGTTACGCTTCACGGCGGGAGTTCACTGAGCAGTTCTTC. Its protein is CASSYASRREFTEQFF.

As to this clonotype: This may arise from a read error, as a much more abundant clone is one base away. The CDR3 protein is CASSFWTGGTYNEQYF. The CDR3 nucleotides read TGTGCCAGCAGTTTTTGGACAGGGGGAACATACAATGAGCAGTACTTC. V gene TRBV28 combines with J gene TRBJ2-5; 10 nucleotides line up with TRBD1. Germline CDR1 MDHEN, CDR2 SYDVKM. There are 16 residues in the CDR3. With V trimmed by 3 bases and J by 11 bases, 15 bases remained unmatched.

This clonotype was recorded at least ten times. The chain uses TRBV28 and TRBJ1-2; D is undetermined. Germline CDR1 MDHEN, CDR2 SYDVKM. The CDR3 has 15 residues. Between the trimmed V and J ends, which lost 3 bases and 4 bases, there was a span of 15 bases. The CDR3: CASSFGTDSLYGYTF. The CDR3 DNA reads TGTGCCAGCAGTTTCGGAACGGACTCCCTCTATGGCTACACCTTC.

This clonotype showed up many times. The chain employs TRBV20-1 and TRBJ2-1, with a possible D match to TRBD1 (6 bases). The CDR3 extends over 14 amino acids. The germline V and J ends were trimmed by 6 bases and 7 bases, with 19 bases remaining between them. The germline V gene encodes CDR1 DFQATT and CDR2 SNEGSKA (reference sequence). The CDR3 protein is CSAEQGLGVNEQFF. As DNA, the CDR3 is TGCAGTGCCGAACAGGGTCTGGGGGTAAATGAGCAGTTCTTC.

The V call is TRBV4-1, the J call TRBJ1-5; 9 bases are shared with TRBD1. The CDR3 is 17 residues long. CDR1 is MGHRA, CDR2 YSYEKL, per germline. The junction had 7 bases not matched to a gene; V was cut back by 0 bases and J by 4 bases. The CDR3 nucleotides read TGCGCCAGCAGCCAAGATGATTCCGGACAGGGGAATCAGCCCCAGCATTTT. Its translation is CASSQDDSGQGNQPQHF.

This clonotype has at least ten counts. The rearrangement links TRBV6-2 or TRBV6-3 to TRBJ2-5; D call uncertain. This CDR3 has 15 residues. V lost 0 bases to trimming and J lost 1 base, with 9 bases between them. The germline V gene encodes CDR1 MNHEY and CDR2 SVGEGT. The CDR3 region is CASSYSGGIQETQYF. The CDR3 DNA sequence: TGTGCCAGCAGTTACTCAGGCGGTATCCAAGAGACCCAGTACTTC.

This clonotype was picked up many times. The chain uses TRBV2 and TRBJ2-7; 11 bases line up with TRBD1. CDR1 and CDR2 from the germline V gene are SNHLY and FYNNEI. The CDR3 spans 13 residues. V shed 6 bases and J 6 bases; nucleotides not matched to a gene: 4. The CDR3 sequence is CASSTDRGREQYF. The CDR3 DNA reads TGTGCCAGCAGCACGGACAGGGGGCGCGAGCAGTACTTC.

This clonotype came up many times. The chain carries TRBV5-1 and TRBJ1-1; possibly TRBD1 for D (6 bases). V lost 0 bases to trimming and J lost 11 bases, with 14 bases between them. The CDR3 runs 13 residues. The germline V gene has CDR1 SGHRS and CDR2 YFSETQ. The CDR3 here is CASSLDREVEAFF. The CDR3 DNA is TGCGCCAGCAGCTTGGACAGGGAAGTTGAGGCTTTCTTT.

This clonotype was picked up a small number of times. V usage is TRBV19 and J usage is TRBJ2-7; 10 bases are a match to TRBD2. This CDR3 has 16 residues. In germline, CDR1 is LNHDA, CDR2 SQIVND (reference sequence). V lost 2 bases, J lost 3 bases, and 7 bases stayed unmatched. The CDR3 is CASSISPGTSVYEQYF. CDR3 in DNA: TGTGCCAGTAGTATATCCCCCGGGACTAGCGTCTACGAGCAGTACTTC.

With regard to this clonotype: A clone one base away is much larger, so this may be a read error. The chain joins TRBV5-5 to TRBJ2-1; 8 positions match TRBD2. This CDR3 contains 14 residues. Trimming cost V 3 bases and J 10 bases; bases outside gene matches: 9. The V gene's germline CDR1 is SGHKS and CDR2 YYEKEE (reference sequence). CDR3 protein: CASSSPGLGYEQFF. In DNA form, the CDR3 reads TGTGCCAGCAGCTCCCCGGGACTAGGGTACGAGCAGTTCTTC.

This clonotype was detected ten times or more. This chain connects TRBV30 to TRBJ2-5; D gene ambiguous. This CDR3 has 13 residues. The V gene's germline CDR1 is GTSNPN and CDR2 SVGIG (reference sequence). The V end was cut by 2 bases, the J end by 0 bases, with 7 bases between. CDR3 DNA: TGTGCCTGGAGTACAGCGTACCAAGAGACCCAGTACTTC. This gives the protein CAWSTAYQETQYF. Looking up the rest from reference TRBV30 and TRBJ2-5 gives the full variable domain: SQTIHQWPATLVQPVGSPLSLECTVEGTSNPNLYWYRQAAGRGLQLLFYSVGIGQISSEVPQNLSASRPQDRQFILSSKKLLLSDSGFYLCAWSTAYQETQYFGPGTRLLVL.

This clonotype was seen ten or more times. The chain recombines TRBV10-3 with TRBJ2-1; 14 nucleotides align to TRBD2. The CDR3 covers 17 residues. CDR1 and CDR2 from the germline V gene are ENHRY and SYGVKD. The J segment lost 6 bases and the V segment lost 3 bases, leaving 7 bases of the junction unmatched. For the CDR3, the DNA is TGTGCCATCAGTGAAGGAGTTGGACTAGCGGGAGGCAATGAGCAGTTCTTC. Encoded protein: CAISEGVGLAGGNEQFF.

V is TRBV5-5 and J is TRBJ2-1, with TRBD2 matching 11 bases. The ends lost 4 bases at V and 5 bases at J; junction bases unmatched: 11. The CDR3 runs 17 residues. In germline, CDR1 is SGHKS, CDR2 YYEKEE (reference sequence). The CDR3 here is CASSRSGRGSFNNEQFF. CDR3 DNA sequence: TGTGCCAGCAGCCGTAGCGGGAGGGGGTCTTTTAACAATGAGCAGTTCTTC.

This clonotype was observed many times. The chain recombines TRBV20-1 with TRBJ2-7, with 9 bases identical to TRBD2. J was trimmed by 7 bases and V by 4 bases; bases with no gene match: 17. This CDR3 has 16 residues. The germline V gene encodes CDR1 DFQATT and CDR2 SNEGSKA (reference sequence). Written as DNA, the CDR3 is TGCAGTGCTATCGCGGGGGGGCAGGGAGCTACGGGGGAGCAGTACTTC. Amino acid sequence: CSAIAGGQGATGEQYF.

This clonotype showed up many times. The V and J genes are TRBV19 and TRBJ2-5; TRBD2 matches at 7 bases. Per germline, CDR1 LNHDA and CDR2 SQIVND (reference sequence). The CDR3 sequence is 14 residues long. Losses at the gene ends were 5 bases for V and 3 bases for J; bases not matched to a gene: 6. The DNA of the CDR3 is TGTGCCAGTAGTTTCCGGACTAGGAAAGAGACCCAGTACTTC. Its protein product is CASSFRTRKETQYF.

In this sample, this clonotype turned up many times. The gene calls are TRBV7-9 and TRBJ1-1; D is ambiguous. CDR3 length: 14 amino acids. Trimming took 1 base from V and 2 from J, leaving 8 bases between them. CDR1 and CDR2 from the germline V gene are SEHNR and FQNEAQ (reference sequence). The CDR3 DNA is TGTGCCAGCAGCTTAGGGTACACCAACACTGAAGCTTTCTTT. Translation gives CASSLGYTNTEAFF.